Listed here is a single T cell receptor (beta chain). Its specific antigen is unknown. This sample was included in a study of cytomegalovirus exposure and HLA in healthy donors (dated by TCRdb to about 2017). Notes on the research overall: An earlier analysis of roughly 630 of the donors reported 250 to 350 Gb of sequence data and some 120 million unique TCR beta sequences from approximately 180 million T cells. An early release that covered about 600 HLA-typed donors contained approximately 290 gigabases of sequencing data and 70 million to 100 million unique TCR sequences. The genetic ancestry cluster associated with self-reported Caucasian donors included about four fifths of the roughly 410 genotyped donors. The study was designed to test whether signatures of past pathogen exposure could be identified by cataloging public T cell receptors. The study profiled the T cell repertoires of hundreds of subjects by immunosequencing and related them to cytomegalovirus serostatus. A separate validation cohort of roughly 130 different subjects was used in addition to the approximately 700-subject first cohort. The study combined high-throughput TCR immunosequencing, statistical association of individual TCRs with disease status, and machine learning to predict cytomegalovirus infection status. To study patterns of TCR occurrence, a later analysis re-analyzed previously published TCR beta repertoires from under 750 donors and added high-resolution HLA genotyping. Rather than using new phenotypic data, the later analysis identified candidate immune exposures from TCR beta sequences and from how often those sequences occurred across donors. To decide whether each TCR beta V gene segment behaved as functional or pseudogenic, an earlier analysis of 587 of the donors relied on high-throughput TCR beta sequencing. Alongside the repertoire data, information on donor age, sex, ethnicity and CMV serostatus was compiled. A later genetic analysis took genome-wide SNP genotypes for about three fifths of the 666 donors and used that subset as a discovery cohort. All discovery cohort repertoires had been generated using a single sequencing platform. Class I and class II HLA loci were covered by the typing at four-digit resolution. The number of donors typed differed by locus, with about 629-640 for A, B, C, DRB1 and DQB1, about 500 for DQA1, about 610 for DPA1, and about 450 for DPB1. A few DR-DQ haplotypes were treated as single units for association and clustering because of strong linkage in the cohort. Across approximately 400 genotyped donors of the cohort, an average of roughly 250,000 unique TCR beta nucleotide sequences per donor were sequenced, and around 20% of those sequences were non-productive. Points the paper makes about the study in general: A further reported finding was that TCR beta sequences accurately predicted the HLA-A and HLA-B alleles for most subjects in the first cohort. In a later analysis, several top co-occurrence clusters were reported to appear linked to parvovirus B19, influenza, CMV and Epstein-Barr virus. In a later analysis, the rate of TCR association differed among HLA loci, with DRB1 alleles having the most associated TCRs and HLA-C alleles having the fewest. The authors suggested that the approach could potentially be generalized to other disease states and immunological phenotypes. In a later genetic analysis, a missense DCLRE1C variant was associated with V-gene and J-gene trimming of TCR beta chains, and the association was replicated in an independent cohort. Because the 87-base-pair reads could not distinguish some IMGT-functional V segments, including TRBV6-2 and TRBV6-3, those segments were excluded. Because HLA typing was unavailable for some donors at each locus, only the typed subset was used in association tests. In a later genetic analysis, fewer N-insertions in productive TCRs were reported among donors in an Asian-associated ancestry cluster than the roughly 700-donor mean. Roughly uniform sequencing depth across donors was assumed in presence/absence analyses, although this assumption may not hold. Immune exposure information for the cohort was limited to CMV serostatus. In the study, some 160 TCR beta chains were listed as associated with cytomegalovirus. A later analysis found that HLA-associated TCR beta chains were more clonally expanded and had lower generation probabilities than equally common non-associated chains. An earlier analysis of approximately 540 of the donors showed that most TCR beta V segments appeared in productive rearrangements either about 87% or about 30% of the time, which broadly matched IMGT annotations. Fewer than 20 rarely observed V segments, including chromosome 9 orphons, were excluded from the earlier analysis of some 590 of the donors because counts were too low. This cohort had only TCR beta chains sequenced, and the lack of alpha or paired-chain data limited which features could be detected. Most CMV-associated TCR beta chains appeared to be HLA-restricted in a later analysis, and the HLA associations seemed to be driven largely by CMV exposure. Most TCR sequences were observed very rarely across donors, whereas some public TCRs were present in many individuals. A few of the identified cytomegalovirus-associated TCR beta chains were confirmed in vitro to be specific for cytomegalovirus antigens. A group of highly shared sequence variants was considered likely to be a technical artifact of the sequencing pipeline. Cytomegalovirus status was reported to be diagnosed by the classifier with high specificity and sensitivity in both the original and validation cohorts. Linkage disequilibrium might explain the correlated functional status among segregating V segments, but an unknown experimental factor could not be excluded. Strong co-occurrence of HLA alleles, especially DR and DQ, made assigning TCR associations to individual alleles difficult. A later analysis associated some 17,000 TCR beta sequences with specific HLA alleles at a false discovery rate of 0.05.

The library was generated by the immunoSEQ multiplex PCR assay. A mixture of 60 forward primers for TCR Vbeta segments and 13 reverse primers for TCR Jbeta segments was used in the multiplex PCR. The CDR3 region of rearranged TCR beta genes was amplified from genomic DNA by a multiplex PCR assay. The Illumina HiSeq System was used to sequence the amplified TCR beta libraries as 87-base-pair reads. Turning to the authors' computational methods: Across the 670 or so repertoires, a later analysis counted some 80 million unique TCR beta chains, approximately 12 million of which were shared by at least two donors. Raw reads were error-corrected and collapsed into unique sequences with a nearest-neighbor algorithm that merged closely related sequences to remove PCR and sequencing errors. To assign V, D and J gene segments, CDR3 sequences were aligned to IMGT reference sequences. For a sequence to be retained, at least a six-nucleotide match to both a V gene segment and a J gene segment was required. A rearrangement counted as productive if the CDR3 had no stop codons and remained in frame with V and J, and every other rearrangement counted as non-productive. Following IMGT convention, CDR3 was defined as the stretch from the second conserved V-encoded cysteine to the conserved J-encoded phenylalanine. Sequences without an unambiguous match to a single V gene segment were excluded from the earlier analysis of approximately 560 of the donors. An earlier analysis of a few hundred of the donors classified V segments as functional when productive rearrangements were above 56.7% and as segregating when the standard deviation between donors was above 5%. A statistical classification framework was developed to diagnose cytomegalovirus status using the catalog of TCR beta chain sequences. In a later analysis, TCR nucleotide sequences were compared against IMGT/GENE-DB human TR gene sequences so that V and J genes could be assigned. A later analysis assigned CDR3 sequences and most-parsimonious VDJ recombination scenarios with the TCRdist pipeline. In a later analysis, each TCR beta chain was defined by its CDR3 amino acid sequence together with its V-gene family, and reads lacking a unique V-gene family were excluded. As a way to deal with suspected cross-contamination and a sequencing artifact, a later analysis dropped over 550 nucleotide sequences that were highly shared and had low generation probability. For each public chain, a later analysis derived a clonal expansion index from normalized ranks of inferred template counts within each repertoire. In a later analysis, generation probabilities were computed using a VDJ recombination model fitted to out-of-frame rearrangements, and the results were checked against IGoR. A later analysis scored TCR-TCR, TCR-HLA and TCR-CMV co-occurrence with hypergeometric tests, applying a repertoire-size bias correction to TCR pairs. False discovery rates were estimated in a later analysis by permuting HLA or CMV assignments 20 times. A later analysis grouped co-occurring TCRs with DBSCAN, adding TCRdist sequence similarity when clustering within HLA-allele-positive subsets. Co-occurrence clustering excluded repertoires with fewer than 30,000 or more than 120,000 public chains, plus five with anomalous nucleotide sharing. The clones in this table, taken by TCRdb from immuneACCESS, are in-frame only. Not every clone is retained; where verified, under half of the shortfall comes from an unresolved V gene, and the cause of the rest is unknown. That table gives V, J and clone size, and the DNA gave D and trimming. The table for this sample records some 110,000 clones. The ten largest clones capture approximately 6.8% of the sample.

The cohort was made up of under 800 healthy bone marrow donors. All cohort members were sampled while nominally healthy, although unrecorded immune exposures were likely present. The donor was CMV seropositive and belonged to the group of some 290 seropositive cohort members. Every donor gave a peripheral blood sample, and the peripheral blood mononuclear cells from that sample were used for TCR beta sequencing. Genomic DNA was extracted from the blood cell samples with the Qiagen DNeasy Blood Extraction Kit. The junction shows trimming of 4 bases on V and 6 bases on J, plus 18 bases between the germline ends. The CDR3, from cysteine to phenylalanine, totals 16 residues. Only CDR3 DNA remains: 48 bases, in frame from the first base. Based on the germline V gene, the CDR1 and CDR2 sequences are SGHVS and FNYEAQ.

The sequence was collected from a man aged 35 to 55 in good health and CMV-seropositive. The chain links TRBV7-6 with TRBJ2-2; TRBD1 is perhaps the D gene, given 6 matching bases. What was sequenced was PBMCs. The sequence in DNA is TGTGCCAGCAGCTCGATACTCACAGGGACGGCCGGGGAGCTGTTTTTT. It translates as CASSSILTGTAGELFF.